This T cell receptor (beta chain) originates from a study of somatic mutations in cytotoxic T cells in rheumatoid arthritis. Findings and limits, study-wide: CD8+ clonality rose with age in rheumatoid arthritis patients, not healthy controls.

Only in-frame clones appear in the TCRdb table, and some are missing; sequencing was by immunoSEQ multiplex PCR. The sample yields 23,000 or so clones, roughly 69% seen once. On this clone: Its antigen remains unidentified.

Healthy-control blood donors had a median age of about 50 years (range roughly 21-80) and were 55% female. The sequence derives from a woman in her late teens or twenties in good health. Sequencing was performed on CD8+ T cells sorted from blood.

In DNA, the CDR3 is TGCAGCGTTGGGGGGGAAACTGAAGCTTTCTTT. Translated, it gives CSVGGETEAFF. This chain links TRBV29-1 with TRBJ1-1; D is possibly TRBD1 (5 bases). The CDR3 sequence is 11 residues long. CDR1 SQVTM and CDR2 ANQGSEA come from the germline V gene. With 4 bases removed from V and 5 bases from J, the gap between germline ends came to 8 bases.